This T cell receptor (beta chain) derives from a study of T cells after yellow fever vaccination. Overall study findings and caveats: Abundant bulk-population clonotypes could contaminate the FACS-sorted repertoires.

TCRdb reprocessed the 5' RACE reads with MiXCR, giving one entry per CDR3 protein. The data contain over 300,000 distinct CDR3 sequences, 4.1% of them singletons. Trimming took 3 bases from V and 15 from J; bases not matched to a gene: 11. The CDR3 is 14 residues long. Germline V lookup: CDR1 MNHNS, CDR2 SASEGT. This clonotype turned up a few times. Its specificity is not known. The sequences come from PBMCs, collected 5 days after the yellow fever booster vaccination. The J gene is TRBJ2-1, the V gene TRBV6-1, with 10 bases that match TRBD1. This TCR was sampled from a man aged 18 to 29 who received the YFV17D yellow fever vaccine. The CDR3 region has the DNA TGTGCCAGCAGTGAGCAGGACAGGGGGTCTCCGGGGTTCTTC. It is translated as CASSEQDRGSPGFF.